This is a list of T cell receptor beta chains from one sample in a study of human T cells and chemical hapten exposure. TCRdb independently ran MiXCR on the RACE reads; one entry per CDR3 protein. Counted here are about 52,000 distinct CDR3 sequences, approximately 11% occurring once; the ten biggest clones make up under 2%. Here the sequenced sample was whole blood, taken in connection with sensitization to the hapten diphenylcyclopropenone (DPC). Source of these receptors: a woman between 40 and 50 years old with alopecia areata. Some clones in this sample may be carry-over from other donors' samples. The CDR3 runs from the conserved cysteine through the conserved F or W. The D gene is left open where the match is weak. Only some rows state a clone size, as once, few, many or a class for expanded clones.

v_call: TRBV20-1
d_call: TRBD2
cdr3_length: 14
j_call: TRBJ2-3
clone_size: many
cdr3_aa: CSARLADSTDTQYF
cdr3_nt: TGCAGTGCTCGCCTAGCGGACTCCACAGATACGCAGTATTTT

v_call: TRBV18
d_call: .
cdr3_length: 17
j_call: TRBJ2-3
clone_size: .
cdr3_aa: CASSPGVGGTSTDTQYF
cdr3_nt: TGTGCCAGCTCACCGGGGGTTGGAGGGACGAGCACAGATACGCAGTATTTT

v_call: TRBV7-9
d_call: .
cdr3_length: 17
j_call: TRBJ2-5
clone_size: .
cdr3_aa: CASIPLVPGSRGETQYF
cdr3_nt: TGTGCCAGCATCCCATTGGTGCCCGGGAGCCGAGGGGAGACCCAGTACTTC

v_call: TRBV14
d_call: .
cdr3_length: 15
j_call: TRBJ1-2
clone_size: .
cdr3_aa: CASSQDIVGDYGYTF
cdr3_nt: TGTGCCAGCAGCCAAGATATTGTGGGTGATTATGGCTACACCTTC

v_call: TRBV28
d_call: TRBD1
cdr3_length: 14
j_call: TRBJ1-2
clone_size: .
cdr3_aa: CASSQGPGGYGYTF
cdr3_nt: TGTGCCAGCAGTCAGGGGCCAGGGGGCTATGGCTACACCTTC

v_call: TRBV6-6
d_call: .
cdr3_length: 17
j_call: TRBJ2-1
clone_size: many
cdr3_aa: CASRPNYRGGLYNEQFF
cdr3_nt: TGTGCCAGCAGACCTAACTATCGTGGGGGGTTATACAATGAGCAGTTCTTC

v_call: TRBV7-7
d_call: .
cdr3_length: 13
j_call: TRBJ2-2
clone_size: few
cdr3_aa: CASSLGGIGELFF
cdr3_nt: TGTGCTAGCAGCTTAGGCGGGATCGGGGAGCTGTTTTTT

v_call: TRBV10-2
d_call: .
cdr3_length: 12
j_call: TRBJ2-7
clone_size: many
cdr3_aa: CASSHTEGEQYF
cdr3_nt: TGCGCCAGCAGTCACACAGAGGGCGAGCAGTACTTC

v_call: TRBV29-1
d_call: .
cdr3_length: 13
j_call: TRBJ2-5
clone_size: .
cdr3_aa: CSGGDTAGETQYF
cdr3_nt: TGCAGCGGGGGGGACACCGCGGGGGAGACCCAGTACTTC

v_call: TRBV7-2
d_call: .
cdr3_length: 14
j_call: TRBJ1-1
clone_size: many
cdr3_aa: CASSLEPLSTEAFF
cdr3_nt: TGTGCCAGCAGCTTAGAACCCCTTAGCACTGAAGCTTTCTTT

v_call: TRBV6-2/TRBV6-3
d_call: .
cdr3_length: 15
j_call: TRBJ2-5
clone_size: many
cdr3_aa: CASSPRGRTEETQYF
cdr3_nt: TGTGCCAGCAGCCCCCGGGGCAGAACGGAAGAGACCCAGTACTTC

v_call: TRBV7-8
d_call: .
cdr3_length: 13
j_call: TRBJ1-5
clone_size: .
cdr3_aa: CASSMGLRQPQHF
cdr3_nt: TGTGCCAGCAGTATGGGGTTACGGCAGCCCCAGCATTTT

v_call: TRBV7-2
d_call: TRBD1
cdr3_length: 16
j_call: TRBJ2-7
clone_size: many
cdr3_aa: CASSLGQGRVSYEQYF
cdr3_nt: TGTGCCAGCAGCTTAGGACAGGGCCGCGTCTCCTACGAGCAGTACTTC

v_call: TRBV24-1
d_call: TRBD1
cdr3_length: 14
j_call: TRBJ1-2
clone_size: .
cdr3_aa: CATSALTGARGYTF
cdr3_nt: TGTGCCACCAGTGCCCTGACAGGGGCAAGAGGCTACACCTTC

v_call: TRBV3-1
d_call: .
cdr3_length: 11
j_call: TRBJ2-2
clone_size: many
cdr3_aa: CASSSVGELFF
cdr3_nt: TGTGCCAGCAGCTCCGTCGGGGAGCTGTTTTTT

v_call: TRBV7-3
d_call: .
cdr3_length: 15
j_call: TRBJ1-1
clone_size: few
cdr3_aa: CASSWTSDGSRGAFF
cdr3_nt: TGTGCCAGCAGCTGGACGTCGGACGGCTCTCGGGGGGCTTTCTTT

v_call: TRBV19
d_call: TRBD1
cdr3_length: 14
j_call: TRBJ2-2
clone_size: many
cdr3_aa: CASSRTGGGGELFF
cdr3_nt: TGTGCCAGTAGCAGGACAGGGGGCGGCGGGGAGCTGTTTTTT

v_call: TRBV28
d_call: .
cdr3_length: 16
j_call: TRBJ1-5
clone_size: few
cdr3_aa: CASSPLLGKSNQPQHF
cdr3_nt: TGTGCCAGCAGCCCCCTCCTAGGGAAGAGCAATCAGCCCCAGCATTTT

v_call: TRBV13
d_call: .
cdr3_length: 15
j_call: TRBJ1-1
clone_size: few
cdr3_aa: CASSLNGGANTEAFF
cdr3_nt: TGTGCCAGCAGCCTTAACGGGGGGGCGAACACTGAAGCTTTCTTT

v_call: TRBV20-1
d_call: .
cdr3_length: 14
j_call: TRBJ2-4
clone_size: many
cdr3_aa: CSARGGGSKNIQYF
cdr3_nt: TGCAGTGCTAGAGGCGGAGGATCCAAAAACATTCAGTACTTC

v_call: TRBV27
d_call: .
cdr3_length: 15
j_call: TRBJ2-2
clone_size: .
cdr3_aa: CASSPSTRSGGELFF
cdr3_nt: TGTGCCAGCAGTCCCTCAACTAGGAGCGGCGGGGAGCTGTTTTTT

v_call: TRBV10-2
d_call: .
cdr3_length: 14
j_call: TRBJ1-2
clone_size: .
cdr3_aa: CASSDRPLAYGYTF
cdr3_nt: TGCGCCAGCAGTGACCGGCCCCTGGCCTATGGCTACACCTTC

v_call: TRBV4-3
d_call: .
cdr3_length: 14
j_call: TRBJ2-2
clone_size: many
cdr3_aa: CASSQGYGTGELFF
cdr3_nt: TGCGCCAGCAGCCAAGGTTATGGGACCGGGGAGCTGTTTTTT

v_call: TRBV10-3
d_call: .
cdr3_length: 14
j_call: TRBJ1-1
clone_size: .
cdr3_aa: CAISDGGRWTEAFF
cdr3_nt: TGTGCCATCAGTGATGGGGGGAGGTGGACTGAAGCTTTCTTT

v_call: TRBV7-8
d_call: .
cdr3_length: 14
j_call: TRBJ2-7
clone_size: few
cdr3_aa: CASSPGGTNYEQYF
cdr3_nt: TGTGCCAGCAGCCCAGGAGGCACCAACTACGAGCAGTACTTC

v_call: TRBV7-9
d_call: TRBD1
cdr3_length: 15
j_call: TRBJ2-4
clone_size: .
cdr3_aa: CASSRDRAPGNIQYF
cdr3_nt: TGTGCCAGCAGCCGGGACAGGGCGCCTGGAAACATTCAGTACTTC

v_call: TRBV29-1
d_call: .
cdr3_length: 11
j_call: TRBJ1-3
clone_size: many
cdr3_aa: CSVGGGNTIYF
cdr3_nt: TGCAGCGTCGGCGGCGGAAACACCATATATTTT

v_call: TRBV21-1
d_call: .
cdr3_length: 14
j_call: TRBJ1-1
clone_size: .
cdr3_aa: CASSKDMTNTEAFF
cdr3_nt: TGTGCCAGCAGCAAGGACATGACGAACACTGAAGCTTTCTTT

v_call: TRBV7-9
d_call: .
cdr3_length: 15
j_call: TRBJ1-5
clone_size: many
cdr3_aa: CASSLVGATGQPQHF
cdr3_nt: TGTGCCAGCAGCTTAGTTGGGGCGACGGGGCAGCCCCAGCATTTT

v_call: TRBV7-3
d_call: .
cdr3_length: 13
j_call: TRBJ1-1
clone_size: .
cdr3_aa: CASSFNGATEAFF
cdr3_nt: TGTGCCAGCAGCTTTAACGGGGCCACTGAAGCTTTCTTT

v_call: TRBV5-4
d_call: .
cdr3_length: 15
j_call: TRBJ1-1
clone_size: .
cdr3_aa: CASSLGPGVAGKAFF
cdr3_nt: TGTGCCAGCAGCTTGGGGCCGGGGGTCGCAGGGAAAGCTTTCTTT

v_call: TRBV3-1
d_call: .
cdr3_length: 14
j_call: TRBJ2-7
clone_size: .
cdr3_aa: CASSQVGGIYEQYF
cdr3_nt: TGTGCCAGCAGCCAAGTGGGGGGCATCTACGAGCAGTACTTC

v_call: TRBV5-1
d_call: .
cdr3_length: 13
j_call: TRBJ1-1
clone_size: many
cdr3_aa: CASSGEPGTEAFF
cdr3_nt: TGCGCCAGCAGTGGGGAACCGGGCACTGAAGCTTTCTTT

v_call: TRBV28
d_call: .
cdr3_length: 14
j_call: TRBJ2-7
clone_size: .
cdr3_aa: CASSWAGAPHEQYF
cdr3_nt: TGTGCCAGCAGTTGGGCGGGGGCCCCCCACGAGCAGTACTTC

v_call: TRBV11-3
d_call: .
cdr3_length: 15
j_call: TRBJ2-1
clone_size: few
cdr3_aa: CASSLPYRAVNEQFF
cdr3_nt: TGTGCCAGCAGCTTACCCTACCGGGCCGTCAATGAGCAGTTCTTC

v_call: TRBV9
d_call: TRBD1
cdr3_length: 14
j_call: TRBJ2-1
clone_size: few
cdr3_aa: CASSVGQGLYEQFF
cdr3_nt: TGTGCCAGCAGCGTGGGACAGGGGTTGTATGAGCAGTTCTTC

v_call: TRBV4-3
d_call: .
cdr3_length: 15
j_call: TRBJ2-1
clone_size: .
cdr3_aa: CASSQDWGQGNEQFF
cdr3_nt: TGCGCCAGCAGCCAAGATTGGGGACAAGGGAATGAGCAGTTCTTC

v_call: TRBV27
d_call: TRBD2
cdr3_length: 14
j_call: TRBJ2-7
clone_size: .
cdr3_aa: CASSLSSGRYEQYF
cdr3_nt: TGTGCCAGCAGTTTATCAAGCGGGAGGTACGAGCAGTACTTC

v_call: TRBV7-2
d_call: TRBD1
cdr3_length: 15
j_call: TRBJ2-7
clone_size: many
cdr3_aa: CASSRDRVSSYEQYF
cdr3_nt: TGTGCCAGCAGCCGGGACAGGGTCAGCTCCTACGAGCAGTACTTC

v_call: TRBV7-3
d_call: .
cdr3_length: 12
j_call: TRBJ1-1
clone_size: few
cdr3_aa: CASRGEDTEAFF
cdr3_nt: TGTGCCAGCAGAGGGGAGGACACTGAAGCTTTCTTT

v_call: TRBV6-2/TRBV6-3
d_call: .
cdr3_length: 11
j_call: TRBJ2-5
clone_size: few
cdr3_aa: CASSYPGVEDF
cdr3_nt: TGTGCCAGCAGTTACCCGGGAGTGGAGGACTTC

v_call: TRBV19
d_call: .
cdr3_length: 17
j_call: TRBJ2-1
clone_size: .
cdr3_aa: CASSIAVWADSYNEQFF
cdr3_nt: TGTGCCAGTAGTATAGCCGTTTGGGCCGACTCCTACAATGAGCAGTTCTTC

v_call: TRBV10-3
d_call: .
cdr3_length: 14
j_call: TRBJ2-1
clone_size: .
cdr3_aa: CAIRAVSSYNEQFF
cdr3_nt: TGTGCCATCAGGGCGGTCAGCTCCTACAATGAGCAGTTCTTC